This entry lists 16 T cell receptor beta chains sequenced from one sample in a study of T cell responses to AZD1222 COVID-19 vaccine. Only in-frame clones appear in the TCRdb table, and some are missing; sequencing was by immunoSEQ multiplex PCR. This table has fewer than 65,000 clones, more than 80% appearing once. This material consisted of peripheral blood, taken 28 days after the second AZD1222 dose. The receptors stem from an adult who received the AZD1222 COVID-19 vaccine.

V is TRBV24-1 and J is TRBJ2-1; D not resolved. This CDR3 spans 18 amino acids. V lost 4 bases and J lost 0, with 18 bases in between. Germline lookup yields CDR1 KGHDR and CDR2 SFDVKD. The CDR3 spells CATSDPGVTPSSYNEQFF. The CDR3 DNA follows: TGTGCCACCAGTGACCCGGGTGTAACACCTTCCTCCTACAATGAGCAGTTCTTC.

This chain links TRBV7-6 with TRBJ2-7; either TRBD1 or TRBD2 may fit D (5 bases each). Germline CDR1 and CDR2: SGHVS and FNYEAQ. With 0 bases removed from V and 7 bases from J, the gap between germline ends came to 19 bases. The CDR3 is made up of 16 amino acids. CDR3 sequence reads: CASSLAPPGTSGEQYF. CDR3 in DNA: TGTGCCAGCAGCTTAGCGCCACCCGGGACCTCGGGAGAGCAGTACTTC.

The chain combines TRBV5-4 with TRBJ2-7; D remains ambiguous. V lost 0 bases, J lost 6 bases, and 10 bases lay in between. CDR3 length: 13 amino acids. Germline CDR1 reads SGHNT; CDR2 reads YYREEE (reference sequence). The CDR3 region has the DNA TGTGCCAGCAGCTTGGAACAAGCCCGCGAGCAGTACTTC. Translating gives CASSLEQAREQYF.

V gene TRBV3-1 (or the pseudogene TRBV3-2) combines with J gene TRBJ1-2; no reliable D call. The germline V gene encodes CDR1 LGHDT and CDR2 YNNKEL (reference sequence). This CDR3 spans 13 amino acids. V was clipped by 4 bases and J by 7 bases, with 13 bases between them. CDR3 amino acids: CASSLAAWSGYTF. In DNA form, the CDR3 reads TGTGCCAGCAGCCTGGCGGCATGGAGTGGCTACACCTTC.

This clone was seen once. This rearrangement joins TRBV7-2 to TRBJ2-1; the match to TRBD2 covers 11 bases. J was trimmed by 9 bases and V by 4 bases; bases with no gene match: 11. CDR3 length: 16 residues. Looked up from germline, CDR1 is SGHTA and CDR2 is FQGNSA. The CDR3 bases are TGTGCCAGCAGCTACGGCGGGACTAGCGGAAACATTGAGCAGTTCTTC. Amino acids: CASSYGGTSGNIEQFF.

The chain employs TRBV5-6 and TRBJ1-3; possible D gene TRBD1, 6 bases. With 4 bases removed from V and 4 bases from J, the gap between germline ends came to 12 bases. Looked up from germline, CDR1 is SGHDT and CDR2 is YYEEEE. This CDR3 is 14 amino acids long. Written as DNA, the CDR3 is TGTGCCAGCAGCCCTGGACAGCTAGGAAACACCATATATTTT. It translates to CASSPGQLGNTIYF.

The chain has TRBV6-1 and TRBJ1-2; D gene uncertain. The germline gives CDR1 MNHNS, CDR2 SASEGT. The CDR3 loop spans 15 amino acids. V lost 1 base and J lost 4, with 13 bases in between. The chain's CDR3 is CASSEVGEGSYGYTF. Written as DNA, the CDR3 is TGTGCCAGCAGTGAAGTTGGGGAGGGAAGCTATGGCTACACCTTC.

Concerning this clone: Other DNA sequences in the sample encode the same CDR3. J is TRBJ2-2 and V is TRBV24-1; D tentatively fits TRBD1 or TRBD2 (5 bases each). The CDR3 runs to 16 residues. V was shortened by 4 bases and J by 0 bases, with 11 bases between the two germline ends. The germline V gene encodes CDR1 KGHDR and CDR2 SFDVKD. CDR3 in amino acids: CATSDPGRSNTGELFF. The CDR3 coding sequence is TGTGCCACCAGTGACCCGGGACGGTCGAACACCGGGGAGCTGTTTTTT.

The chain links TRBV7-2 to TRBJ2-5, with D possibly TRBD2 on 7 matching bases. This CDR3 is built from 14 residues. The germline V gene encodes CDR1 SGHTA and CDR2 FQGNSA. Trimming cost V 4 bases and J 3 bases, with 12 bases left between them. In DNA form, the CDR3 reads TGTGCCAGCAGCTCTAGGGGGGGGGAAGAGACCCAGTACTTC. Protein sequence: CASSSRGGEETQYF.

The J gene is TRBJ1-3, the V gene TRBV3-1 (or the pseudogene TRBV3-2); TRBD1 agrees at 11 bases. Trimming removed 5 bases from V and 1 base from J; junction bases left unmatched: 4. Germline V gives CDR1 LGHDT, CDR2 YNNKEL (reference sequence). The CDR3 contains 16 residues. The DNA for the CDR3 is TGTGCCAGCAGCTCCCGGGACAGGGGGTCTGGAAACACCATATATTTT. As protein: CASSSRDRGSGNTIYF.

V usage is TRBV6-5 and J usage is TRBJ2-7; D not certain. Trimming left V 0 bases short and J 0 bases short, with 9 bases between. The CDR3 sequence is 15 residues long. CDR1 and CDR2 (germline): MNHEY, SVGAGI. In nucleotides, the CDR3 is TGTGCCAGCAGTTACTCGGGTTCCTCCTCCTACGAGCAGTACTTC. This sequence encodes CASSYSGSSSYEQYF.

The rearrangement joins TRBV11-1 to TRBJ2-1; D is unresolved. The germline V gene has CDR1 SGHAT and CDR2 FQDESV (reference sequence). The germline V and J ends were trimmed by 5 bases and 7 bases, with 12 bases remaining between them. This CDR3 spans 13 amino acids. In DNA form, the CDR3 reads TGTGCCAGCAGCGCACTGACTCGGAATGAGCAGTTCTTC. Translating it yields CASSALTRNEQFF.

The rearrangement joins TRBV7-8 to TRBJ2-5; D might be TRBD1 (6 bases). Looked up from germline, CDR1 is SGHVS and CDR2 is FQNEAQ. This CDR3 region has 15 residues. V was shortened by 6 bases and J by 4 bases, with 18 bases between the two germline ends. As DNA, the CDR3 is TGTGCCAGCAGGTCCCAGGGGTTTTTAGGAGAGACCCAGTACTTC. Amino acid sequence: CASRSQGFLGETQYF.

The chain combines TRBV30 with TRBJ2-1; 8 nucleotides match TRBD2. The CDR3 is 15 residues long. Germline V lookup: CDR1 GTSNPN, CDR2 SVGIG (reference sequence). Trimming removed 0 bases from V and 8 bases from J; junction bases left unmatched: 9. In nucleotides, the CDR3 is TGTGCCTGGAGTGTAGGGCGAACTAGCGGCCATGAGCAGTTCTTC. Protein sequence: CAWSVGRTSGHEQFF.

J is TRBJ2-5 and V is TRBV2, with D possibly being TRBD1 (6 bases). This CDR3 spans 14 amino acids. The germline CDR1 and CDR2 sequences are SNHLY and FYNNEI. V was shortened by 7 bases and J by 3 bases, with 15 bases between the two germline ends. The CDR3 DNA follows: TGTGCCAGCAACCGCAGGGGAGAGGAAGAGACCCAGTACTTC. Translation gives CASNRRGEEETQYF.

This clone was recorded a few times. J is TRBJ2-7 and V is TRBV6-5, with 11 bases identical to TRBD2. J was trimmed by 1 base and V by 2 bases; bases with no gene match: 1. The CDR3 runs to 15 residues. Germline CDR1 reads MNHEY; CDR2 reads SVGAGI. The CDR3 loop is CASSYGTSGSYEQYF. The CDR3, as DNA: TGTGCCAGCAGTTACGGGACTAGCGGATCCTACGAGCAGTACTTC.